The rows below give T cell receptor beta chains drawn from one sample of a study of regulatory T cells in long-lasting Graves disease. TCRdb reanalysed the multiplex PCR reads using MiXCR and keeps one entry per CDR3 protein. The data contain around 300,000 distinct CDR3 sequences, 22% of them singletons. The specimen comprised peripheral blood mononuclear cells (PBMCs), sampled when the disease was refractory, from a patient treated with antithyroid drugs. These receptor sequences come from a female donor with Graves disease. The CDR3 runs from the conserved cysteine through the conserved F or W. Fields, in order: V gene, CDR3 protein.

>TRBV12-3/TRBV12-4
CASSFQGRVSPLHF
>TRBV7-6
CASSLYFGGQETQYF
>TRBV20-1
CSALPGQSNEKLFF
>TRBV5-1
CASGTSGSGELFF
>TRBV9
CASSPGDTAYEQYF
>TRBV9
CASSVESAGQETQYF
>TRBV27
CASSLRGGTNTIYF
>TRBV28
CASETPGGTSTDTQYF
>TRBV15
CATSTGTGGSIEAFF
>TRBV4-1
CASSQERQGRQPQHF
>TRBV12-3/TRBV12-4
CASSLYGGSTDTQYF
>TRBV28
CASSPDRIDNQPQHF
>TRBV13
CASSATRTGGEQYF
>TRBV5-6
CASSPWPSDYGYTF
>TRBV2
CASSAGVAEAFF
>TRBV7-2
CASSRDKGRNNQPQHF
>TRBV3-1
CASGGYQETQYF
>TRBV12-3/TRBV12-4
CASGQGLYEQYF
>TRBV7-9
CASSFEVAGNNEQFF
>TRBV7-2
CASSFSRGTEAFF
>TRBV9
CASSVEREGPEQYF